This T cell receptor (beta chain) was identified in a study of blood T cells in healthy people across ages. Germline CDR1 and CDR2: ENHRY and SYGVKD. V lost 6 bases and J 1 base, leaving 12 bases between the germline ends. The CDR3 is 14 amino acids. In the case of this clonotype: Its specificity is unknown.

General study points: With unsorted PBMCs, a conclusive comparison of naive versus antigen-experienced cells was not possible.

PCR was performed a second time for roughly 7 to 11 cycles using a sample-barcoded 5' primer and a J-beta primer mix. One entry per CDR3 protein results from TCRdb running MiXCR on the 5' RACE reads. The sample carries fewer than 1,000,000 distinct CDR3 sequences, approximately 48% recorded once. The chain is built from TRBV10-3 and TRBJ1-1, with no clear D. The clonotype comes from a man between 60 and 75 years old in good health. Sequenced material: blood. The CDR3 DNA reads TGTGCCATCAGAAACCCCACACGGAACACTGAAGCTTTCTTT. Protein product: CAIRNPTRNTEAFF.